This TCR beta chain was captured in a study of blood T cell repertoires in COVID-19. Study background: The samples span acute and convalescent COVID-19 from the United States, Italy and Spain. The cDNA or gDNA used as material had been derived from T cells, B-cell-depleted T cells, or PBMCs.

V was shortened by 4 bases and J by 7 bases, with 13 bases between the two germline ends. The CDR3 is 13 residues long. In germline, CDR1 is SGHTA, CDR2 FQGNSA. Seattle researchers signed up patients amid active infection and tracked them longitudinally. As processed by the authors: Reference gene primer amplification gave nucleated cell count estimates. Sequencing was performed with immunoSEQ multiplex PCR; in TCRdb, only in-frame clones are kept and a portion is missing. Clone size and V and J calls were adopted from that table, with D and trimming inferred from the DNA. Counted here are about 230,000 clones, about 82% occurring once; the ten biggest clones make up roughly 4.6%.

The sample comprised peripheral blood. The chain recombines TRBV7-2 with TRBJ2-5; the D gene is possibly TRBD2 (5 bases). The receptor was derived from a man aged 45 to 65 with COVID-19, enrolled during active disease. This chain's CDR3 is CASSYGVAGTQYF. The CDR3, as DNA: TGTGCCAGCAGCTACGGGGTAGCTGGGACCCAGTACTTC.